These 5 T cell receptor beta chains were sequenced from one sample in a study of response to subunit inactivated influenza vaccine. TCRdb used MiXCR to reprocess the RT-PCR reads, holding one entry per CDR3 protein. The profile shows around 200,000 distinct CDR3 sequences, less than 15% of them singletons. The data also belong to a second study, concerning T cells expressing NK-cell markers. This second study says: 5'RACE template switching with UMIs generated TCR beta cDNA.

Sequences were derived from CD8+ T cells sorted from PBMCs, sampled 11 to 12 days after vaccination. The receptors were sampled from a man in his forties or fifties who received an inactivated influenza vaccine.

This clonotype was observed a few times. The chain combines TRBV15 with TRBJ2-5, with D possibly being TRBD2 (5 bases). The CDR3 runs to 15 residues. Trimming took 5 bases from V and 4 from J, leaving 17 bases between them. Germline V gene data show CDR1 as LNHNV and CDR2 as YYDKDF (reference sequence). The DNA of the CDR3 is TGTGCCACCAGCGGACCGTCGACGGGATCAGAGACCCAGTACTTC. This encodes CATSGPSTGSETQYF.

This clonotype was counted only a few times. The genes are TRBV7-8 and TRBJ2-3; D is perhaps TRBD1 or TRBD2 (7 bases each). The CDR3 consists of 18 residues. V lost 1 base and J 1 base, leaving 18 bases between the germline ends. Germline V gene lookup returns CDR1 SGHVS and CDR2 FQNEAQ. CDR3 sequence: CASSLVPPGGARTDTQYF. As DNA, the CDR3 is TGTGCCAGCAGCTTAGTGCCCCCAGGGGGGGCACGCACAGATACGCAGTATTTT.

This clonotype was seen just once. V usage is TRBV2 and J usage is TRBJ2-5; D unclear. Germline CDR1 SNHLY, CDR2 FYNNEI. Trimming pared 3 bases from V and 2 bases from J, leaving 10 bases between. The CDR3 consists of 14 residues. The DNA for the CDR3 is TGTGCCAGCAGTGATCCGGCAGAGCAAGAGACCCAGTACTTC. Translated, it gives CASSDPAEQETQYF.

This clonotype has a handful of counts. The gene calls are TRBV6-2 or TRBV6-3 and TRBJ1-2; D perhaps matches TRBD1 (6 bases). The germline V and J ends were trimmed by 2 bases and 6 bases, with 13 bases remaining between them. The length of the CDR3 is 14 residues. Germline V gene lookup returns CDR1 MNHEY and CDR2 SVGEGT. CDR3 DNA: TGTGCCAGCAGTTACAACGGGCAGGGGCATGGCTACACCTTC. Encoded protein: CASSYNGQGHGYTF.

The rearrangement joins TRBV20-1 to TRBJ2-7; 10 bases map to TRBD1. CDR1 is DFQATT and CDR2 is SNEGSKA in the germline V gene (reference sequence). The V segment lost 2 bases and the J segment 0 bases; nucleotides outside the gene matches: 4. The CDR3 sequence is 15 residues long. The CDR3 DNA is TGCAGTGCTAGAACTCGGGACAGGGGCTCCTACGAGCAGTACTTC. Its translation: CSARTRDRGSYEQYF.